The clone carrying this TCR beta chain came up a few times. Its matching antigen is unknown. CDR1 is SGHTA, CDR2 FQGNSA, per germline. The CDR3 is made up of 11 amino acids. V was shortened by 5 bases and J by 7 bases, with 8 bases between the two germline ends. By 5'RACE template switching, TCR cDNA was produced, with a universal primer site and UMIs added in the process. Using its own MiXCR run on the 5' RACE reads, TCRdb lists one record per CDR3 protein. The data show around 350,000 distinct CDR3 sequences, roughly 11% seen once. The sample comes from a study of T cells after yellow fever vaccination. Points from the study as a whole: Abundant clonotypes from the bulk population could get into FACS-sorted repertoires as contaminants.

The rearrangement joins TRBV7-2 to TRBJ1-1, with no clear D. Specimen: PBMCs, collected on the day of the first yellow fever vaccination. This clonotype was sampled from a young man who received the YFV17D yellow fever vaccine. CDR3 in DNA: TGTGCCAGCAGCGCTTATAGTGAAGCTTTCTTT. Translation: CASSAYSEAFF.